This TCR beta chain was obtained from a study of shared clonotypes between healthy human individuals. Looking at the study overall: The study drew on two women and a few men aged 18 to 49 as donors.

V was pared by 3 bases and J by 1 base, with 6 bases of the junction left unmatched. CDR1 is SGHNT, CDR2 YYREEE, per germline (reference sequence). The CDR3 spans 16 residues. Overall study results and limits: The study found lower generation probabilities in non-shared clonotypes than in those shared by all four donors.

Assay execution proceeded at the deep level. Using roughly 180 ng DNA, roughly 33,000 T cell genomes, the sorted-subset replicate PCRs were run. Data came from immunoSEQ multiplex PCR; TCRdb stores just in-frame clones and leaves some out. The repertoire includes roughly 2.5 million clones, more than 90% of them detected once, and about 0.13% sits in the top ten. For this clone: What it binds is unknown.

Sequences were obtained from naive CD4+ T cells sorted from blood. As to subset: CD45RA+ positively selected. The chain combines TRBV5-4 with TRBJ2-2; 7 positions match TRBD1. This TCR was recovered from a man between 18 and 29 years old in good health. The chain's CDR3 is CASSSRQGRNTGELFF. The CDR3 bases are TGTGCCAGCAGCTCCCGACAGGGACGGAACACCGGGGAGCTGTTTTTT.